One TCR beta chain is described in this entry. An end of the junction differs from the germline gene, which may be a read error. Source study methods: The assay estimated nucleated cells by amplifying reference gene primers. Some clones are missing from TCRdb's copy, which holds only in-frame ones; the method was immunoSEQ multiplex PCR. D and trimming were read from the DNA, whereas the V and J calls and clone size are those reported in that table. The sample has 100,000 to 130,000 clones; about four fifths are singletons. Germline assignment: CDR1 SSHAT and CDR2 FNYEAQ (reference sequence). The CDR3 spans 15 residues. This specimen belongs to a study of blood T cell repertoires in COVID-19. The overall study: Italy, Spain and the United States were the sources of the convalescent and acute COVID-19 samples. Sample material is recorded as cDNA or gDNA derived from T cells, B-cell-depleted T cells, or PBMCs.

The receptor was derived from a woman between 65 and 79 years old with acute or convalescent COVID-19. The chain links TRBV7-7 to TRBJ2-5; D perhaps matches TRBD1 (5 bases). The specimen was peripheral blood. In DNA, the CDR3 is TGTGCTAGCAGCTTAGCCCGGACAACACAAGAGACCCAGTACTTC. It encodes CASSLARTTQETQYF.